These 30 T cell receptor beta chains originate from one sample sequenced in a study of blood T cell repertoires in COVID-19. Sequencing was performed with immunoSEQ multiplex PCR; in TCRdb, only in-frame clones are kept and a portion is missing. The sample lists about 22,000 clones; 90% were seen once. The source material was peripheral blood. These receptors all stem from a man aged 70 or older with acute or convalescent COVID-19.

The chain couples TRBV27 to TRBJ2-3; maybe TRBD1 (6 bases). CDR1 is MNHEY, CDR2 SMNVEV, per germline (reference sequence). V lost 5 bases and J 0 bases, leaving 15 bases between the germline ends. The CDR3 contains 16 residues. The CDR3 spells CASSRIRGISTDTQYF. CDR3 DNA: TGTGCCAGCAGTCGAATCAGGGGAATAAGCACAGATACGCAGTATTTT.

The chain links TRBV5-8 to TRBJ2-1, with D possibly matching TRBD2 (5 bases). The CDR3 extends over 15 amino acids. Trimming shortened V by 4 bases and J by 3 bases, and 14 bases separated the two germline ends. In germline, CDR1 is SGHTS, CDR2 YDEGEE. DNA of the CDR3: TGTGCCAGCAGCCGCCCCCGGACTTTCTACAATGAGCAGTTCTTC. Translating gives CASSRPRTFYNEQFF. Full variable domain (missing parts from reference TRBV5-8 and TRBJ2-1): EAGVTQSPTHLIKTRGQQATLRCSPISGHTSVYWYQQALGLGLQFLLWYDEGEERNRGNFPPRFSGRQFPNYSSELNVNALELEDSALYLCASSRPRTFYNEQFFGPGTRLTVL.

The table lists this clone with a few counts. The gene calls are TRBV5-5 and TRBJ1-5; D remains unclear. V lost 7 bases, J lost 0 bases, and 11 bases lay in between. The CDR3 spans 14 residues. Per germline, CDR1 SGHKS and CDR2 YYEKEE (reference sequence). The CDR3 DNA sequence: TGTGCCAGCTCCTACGGGTTTAGCAATCAGCCCCAGCATTTT. It is translated as CASSYGFSNQPQHF.

The rearrangement links TRBV9 to TRBJ1-1; 8 nucleotides line up with TRBD1. The germline gives CDR1 SGDLS, CDR2 YYNGEE. The CDR3 loop spans 17 amino acids. Germline trimming cut 0 bases from V and 7 bases from J; bases unmatched to any gene: 14. The CDR3 loop reads CASSVVATGVGSGEAFF. The CDR3 bases are TGTGCCAGCAGCGTAGTGGCGACAGGGGTCGGATCTGGTGAAGCTTTCTTT.

This clone was counted a single time. CDR3 residues: CASRFTGQTGELFF. The CDR3 nucleotides are TGTGCCAGCAGGTTTACAGGTCAGACCGGGGAGCTGTTTTTT. The chain is built from TRBV7-2 and TRBJ2-2; TRBD1 is a possible D gene (5 bases). The V gene lost 6 bases and the J gene lost 5 bases, with 13 bases spanning the gap. The germline CDR1 and CDR2 sequences are SGHTA and FQGNSA. The CDR3 loop spans 14 amino acids.

CDR3 in amino acids: CASSSRTRSTDTQYF. Written as DNA, the CDR3 is TGTGCCAGCAGTTCCCGGACTAGGAGCACAGATACGCAGTATTTT. J is TRBJ2-3 and V is TRBV28, with 7 positions matching TRBD2. There are 15 residues in the CDR3. Trimming took 4 bases from V and 0 from J; bases not matched to a gene: 4. Germline loops: CDR1 MDHEN, CDR2 SYDVKM.

This chain links TRBV5-1 with TRBJ2-3, with 8 bases fitting TRBD1. The CDR3 length is 15 residues. V lost 3 bases, J lost 2 bases, and 5 bases stayed unmatched. CDR1 is SGHRS, CDR2 YFSETQ, per germline. The chain's CDR3 is CASSSSGQDTDTQYF. The CDR3 region has the DNA TGCGCCAGCAGCTCCTCGGGACAGGACACAGATACGCAGTATTTT.

The chain recombines TRBV10-1 with TRBJ2-3; tentative D call: TRBD2 (6 bases). The germline V and J ends were trimmed by 4 bases and 0 bases, with 11 bases remaining between them. Germline V gene lookup returns CDR1 WNHNN and CDR2 SYGVQD (reference sequence). CDR3 length: 15 residues. The CDR3 coding sequence is TGCGCCAGCAGTGTCTCGGCGGGAAGCACAGATACGCAGTATTTT. Amino acids: CASSVSAGSTDTQYF.

This chain uses TRBV27 with TRBJ2-1; 8 bases are shared with TRBD1. The CDR3 is made up of 14 amino acids. V was clipped by 4 bases and J by 9 bases; unmatched bases: 8. Germline CDR1 reads MNHEY; CDR2 reads SMNVEV (reference sequence). CDR3 coding DNA: TGTGCCAGCAGTTCCTCCGGACAGGGCGGTGAGCAGTTCTTC. Its translation: CASSSSGQGGEQFF.

The chain links TRBV5-8 to TRBJ2-2, with TRBD2 matching over 12 bases. CDR1 is SGHTS and CDR2 is YDEGEE in the germline V gene. There are 16 residues in the CDR3. The V segment lost 4 bases and the J segment 4 bases; nucleotides outside the gene matches: 5. In DNA, the CDR3 is TGTGCCAGCAGCCAAGGACTAGCGGGAAGCACCGGGGAGCTGTTTTTT. Its protein is CASSQGLAGSTGELFF.

V usage is TRBV7-9 and J usage is TRBJ2-1; TRBD2 matches 15 bases. V was clipped by 3 bases and J by 7 bases; unmatched bases: 7. This CDR3 contains 17 residues. The germline V gene has CDR1 SEHNR and CDR2 FQNEAQ (reference sequence). CDR3 sequence reads: CASSFAGTSGGLNEQFF. For the CDR3, the DNA is TGTGCCAGCAGCTTCGCGGGGACTAGCGGGGGGCTTAATGAGCAGTTCTTC. The full variable domain, its missing parts supplied by reference TRBV7-9 and TRBJ2-1, is DTGVSQNPRHKITKRGQNVTFRCDPISEHNRLYWYRQTLGQGPEFLTYFQNEAQLEKSRLLSDRFSAERPKGSFSTLEIQRTEQGDSAMYLCASSFAGTSGGLNEQFFGPGTRLTVL.

This clone was seen only a few times. The chain is built from TRBV5-6 and TRBJ2-2; 9 bases match TRBD1. The CDR3 contains 18 residues. Looked up from germline, CDR1 is SGHDT and CDR2 is YYEEEE. V lost 4 bases to trimming and J lost 6 bases; unmatched junction nucleotides: 16. The CDR3: CASSIQGAHHGSAGELFF. The CDR3, as DNA: TGTGCCAGCAGCATACAGGGGGCGCATCATGGGTCGGCCGGGGAGCTGTTTTTT.

Only a few counts were recorded for this clone. The V and J genes are TRBV6-1 and TRBJ1-5; D is perhaps TRBD1 (6 bases). Germline loops: CDR1 MNHNS, CDR2 SASEGT. CDR3 length: 16 amino acids. Trimming left V 0 bases short and J 7 bases short, with 16 bases between. CDR3 amino acids: CASSEAINQGQQPQHF. The CDR3, as DNA: TGTGCCAGCAGTGAAGCGATAAACCAGGGGCAGCAGCCCCAGCATTTT.

This sequence joins TRBV4-3 and TRBJ1-6; possible D gene TRBD1, 6 bases. This CDR3 contains 16 residues. The V and J ends lost 4 bases and 5 bases respectively, with 15 bases between them. CDR1 is LGHNA, CDR2 YSLEER, per germline. The CDR3: CASSLLPGQNNSPLHF. DNA of the CDR3: TGCGCCAGCAGCCTCCTGCCCGGACAGAATAATTCACCCCTCCACTTT.

The chain carries TRBV29-1 and TRBJ2-1; D not resolved. This CDR3 is built from 12 residues. With 7 bases removed from V and 4 bases from J, the gap between germline ends came to 11 bases. Germline V gene lookup returns CDR1 SQVTM and CDR2 ANQGSEA. The CDR3 reads CSDARQYNEQFF. CDR3 nucleotides: TGCAGCGACGCCCGCCAGTACAATGAGCAGTTCTTC.

The chain is built from TRBV6-1 and TRBJ2-7; D possibly corresponds to TRBD1 (6 bases). Trimming removed 2 bases from V and 3 bases from J, with 11 bases in between. Germline lookup yields CDR1 MNHNS and CDR2 SASEGT. The CDR3 spans 14 residues. The CDR3 DNA reads as TGTGCCAGCAGTGAAATCGGACAGCTCTACGAGCAGTACTTC. Amino acid sequence: CASSEIGQLYEQYF.

This sequence joins TRBV7-2 and TRBJ1-3, with no clear D. With 2 bases removed from V and 0 bases from J, the gap between germline ends came to 5 bases. The CDR3 sequence is 14 residues long. Germline assignment: CDR1 SGHTA and CDR2 FQGNSA. The CDR3, as DNA: TGTGCCAGCAGCTTACAGATCTCTGGAAACACCATATATTTT. This codes for CASSLQISGNTIYF.

About this clone: The same CDR3 also results from other DNA sequences found in this sample. V is TRBV29-1 and J is TRBJ1-6; the match to TRBD1 covers 9 bases. Germline trimming cut 6 bases from V and 7 bases from J; bases unmatched to any gene: 4. The germline CDR1 and CDR2 sequences are SQVTM and ANQGSEA. The CDR3 is made up of 13 amino acids. The CDR3 DNA sequence: TGCAGCGTGGGGACAGGGCCAAATTCACCCCTCCACTTT. This codes for CSVGTGPNSPLHF.

The genes are TRBV27 and TRBJ1-5; D might be TRBD1 (6 bases). The CDR3 spans 14 residues. The V gene's germline CDR1 is MNHEY and CDR2 SMNVEV (reference sequence). The V end was cut by 6 bases, the J end by 7 bases, with 16 bases between. CDR3 amino acids: CASRPTGSQQPQHF. As DNA, the CDR3 is TGTGCCAGCAGGCCGACAGGTTCCCAGCAGCCCCAGCATTTT.

V usage is TRBV20-1 and J usage is TRBJ1-6; tentative D call: TRBD1 (6 bases). V was trimmed by 3 bases and J by 10 bases, leaving 16 bases between them. This CDR3 contains 14 residues. Per the germline V gene, CDR1 is DFQATT and CDR2 is SNEGSKA (reference sequence). CDR3 nucleotides: TGCAGTGCTAGTCAGGGGCGGTTGGAGTCACCCCTCCACTTT. This gives the protein CSASQGRLESPLHF.

This chain uses TRBV12-5 with TRBJ2-2, with TRBD1 as a possible D gene (5 bases). V was pared by 1 base and J by 2 bases, with 5 bases between. CDR3 length: 14 residues. Germline V CDR1 and CDR2: LGHNT, FRNRAP. In DNA form, the CDR3 reads TGTGCTAGTGGTTTGGGGACAAACACCGGGGAGCTGTTTTTT. It translates to CASGLGTNTGELFF.

The chain combines TRBV2 with TRBJ2-1; TRBD2 agrees at 10 bases. The length of the CDR3 is 15 residues. The germline V gene encodes CDR1 SNHLY and CDR2 FYNNEI. V trimming: 6 bases; J trimming: 6 bases; junction bases outside the gene matches: 8. CDR3 amino acids: CASRALAGVSNEQFF. In DNA, the CDR3 is TGTGCCAGCAGGGCCCTAGCGGGAGTTTCCAATGAGCAGTTCTTC.

The genes are TRBV5-4 and TRBJ2-7; a possible D gene is TRBD2 (5 bases). The CDR3 has 15 amino acids. V shed 4 bases and J shed 1 base, with 15 bases lying between them. Germline CDR1 and CDR2: SGHNT and YYREEE (reference sequence). CDR3 loop: CASSPVSSGSYEQYF. In DNA, the CDR3 is TGTGCCAGCAGCCCCGTCTCGAGCGGATCCTACGAGCAGTACTTC. Using reference TRBV5-4 and TRBJ2-7 for the parts outside the CDR3, the full variable domain is ETGVTQSPTHLIKTRGQQVTLRCSSQSGHNTVSWYQQALGQGPQFIFQYYREEENGRGNFPPRFSGLQFPNYSSELNVNALELDDSALYLCASSPVSSGSYEQYFGPGTRLTVT.

The chain has TRBV2 and TRBJ1-1, with 10 bases lining up with TRBD1. This CDR3 has 13 amino acids. The germline V gene has CDR1 SNHLY and CDR2 FYNNEI. Trimming removed 9 bases from V and 10 bases from J; junction bases left unmatched: 11. The CDR3 sequence: CASDRGQGVGAFF. The CDR3 DNA is TGTGCCAGTGACAGGGGGCAAGGGGTGGGAGCTTTCTTT.

V is TRBV30 and J is TRBJ1-3, with D possibly being TRBD1 (5 bases). V lost 0 bases to trimming and J lost 2 bases, with 11 bases between them. Germline V lookup: CDR1 GTSNPN, CDR2 SVGIG (reference sequence). The CDR3 has 15 residues. The CDR3 nucleotides read TGTGCCTGGAGTGTACTGCTAGGGGCTGGAAACACCATATATTTT. Protein product: CAWSVLLGAGNTIYF. Complete variable domain (other parts from reference TRBV30 and TRBJ1-3): SQTIHQWPATLVQPVGSPLSLECTVEGTSNPNLYWYRQAAGRGLQLLFYSVGIGQISSEVPQNLSASRPQDRQFILSSKKLLLSDSGFYLCAWSVLLGAGNTIYFGEGSWLTVV.

The gene calls are TRBV24-1 and TRBJ2-1, with 10 bases matching TRBD2. The germline gives CDR1 KGHDR, CDR2 SFDVKD. This CDR3 contains 16 residues. After removal of 3 bases from V and 5 bases from J, the junction contained 6 bases not matched to a gene. Here the CDR3 DNA reads TGTGCCACCAGTGATGAGCGGGAGGGCTTGCACAATGAGCAGTTCTTC. It codes for CATSDEREGLHNEQFF.

The rearrangement joins TRBV18 to TRBJ2-7, with 8 positions matching TRBD2. V was clipped by 3 bases and J by 1 base; unmatched bases: 14. From germline, CDR1 is KGHSH and CDR2 LQKENI. The CDR3 has 18 residues. CDR3 bases: TGTGCCAGCTCACCGACTAGCTCTTACGGGGGGGATTCCTACGAGCAGTACTTC. It codes for CASSPTSSYGGDSYEQYF.

This clone appeared a single time. The J gene is TRBJ2-1, the V gene TRBV5-4, with 7 bases lining up with TRBD1. V shed 2 bases, J shed 3 bases, and the junction held 5 bases outside the gene matches. This CDR3 has 15 residues. The germline V gene encodes CDR1 SGHNT and CDR2 YYREEE (reference sequence). CDR3 sequence: CASSFDRDLYNEQFF. In DNA form, the CDR3 reads TGTGCCAGCAGCTTCGACAGGGACCTCTACAATGAGCAGTTCTTC.

This clone was observed once. This sequence joins TRBV19 and TRBJ1-5; D may be TRBD1 (5 bases). The CDR3 runs 15 residues. Germline CDR1 and CDR2: LNHDA and SQIVND (reference sequence). The V and J ends lost 8 bases and 0 bases respectively, with 14 bases between them. The CDR3 reads CASAVQDLSNQPQHF. For the CDR3, the DNA is TGTGCCAGTGCCGTACAGGACCTTAGCAATCAGCCCCAGCATTTT.

V is TRBV28 and J is TRBJ1-1; D is possibly TRBD1 (6 bases). Trimming took 10 bases from V and 6 from J, leaving 15 bases between them. The CDR3 contains 12 residues. Germline-derived CDR1 and CDR2 are MDHEN and SYDVKM. The CDR3 DNA follows: TGTGCCACCGACAGGTCCGAGGCTGAAGCTTTCTTT. Its protein is CATDRSEAEAFF.